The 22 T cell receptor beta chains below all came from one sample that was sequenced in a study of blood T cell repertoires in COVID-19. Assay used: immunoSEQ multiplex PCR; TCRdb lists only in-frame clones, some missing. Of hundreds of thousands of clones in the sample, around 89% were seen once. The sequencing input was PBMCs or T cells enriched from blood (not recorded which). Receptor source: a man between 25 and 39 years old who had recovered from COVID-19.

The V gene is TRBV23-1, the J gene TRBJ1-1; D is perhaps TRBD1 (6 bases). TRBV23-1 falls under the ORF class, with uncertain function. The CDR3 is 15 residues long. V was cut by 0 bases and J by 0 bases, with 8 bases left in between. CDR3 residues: CASSQSDSMNTEAFF. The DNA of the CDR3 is TGCGCCAGCAGTCAATCGGACAGCATGAACACTGAAGCTTTCTTT.

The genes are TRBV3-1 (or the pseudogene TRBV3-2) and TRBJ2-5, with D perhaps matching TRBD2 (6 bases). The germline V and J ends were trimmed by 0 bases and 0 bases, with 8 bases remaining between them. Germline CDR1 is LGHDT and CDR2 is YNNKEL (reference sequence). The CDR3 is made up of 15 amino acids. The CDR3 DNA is TGTGCCAGCAGCCAAGATGGAGGGTACCAAGAGACCCAGTACTTC. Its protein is CASSQDGGYQETQYF.

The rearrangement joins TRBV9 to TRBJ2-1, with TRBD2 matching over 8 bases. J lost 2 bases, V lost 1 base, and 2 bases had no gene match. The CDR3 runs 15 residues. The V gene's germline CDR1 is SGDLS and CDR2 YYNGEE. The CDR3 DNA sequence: TGTGCCAGCAGCGTACTGGGACTAGCCTACAATGAGCAGTTCTTC. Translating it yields CASSVLGLAYNEQFF.

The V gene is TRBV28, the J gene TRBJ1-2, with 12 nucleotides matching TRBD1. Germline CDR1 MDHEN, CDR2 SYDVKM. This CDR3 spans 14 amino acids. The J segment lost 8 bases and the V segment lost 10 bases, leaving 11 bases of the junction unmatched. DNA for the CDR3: TGTGCCACTCCTGCCCGGGACAGGGGGCGAGGCTACACCTTC. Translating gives CATPARDRGRGYTF.

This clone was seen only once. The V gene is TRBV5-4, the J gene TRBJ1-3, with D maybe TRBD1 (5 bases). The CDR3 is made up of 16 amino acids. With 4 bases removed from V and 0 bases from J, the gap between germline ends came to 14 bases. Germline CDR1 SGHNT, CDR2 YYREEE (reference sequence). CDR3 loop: CASSPGGDSSGNTIYF. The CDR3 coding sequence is TGTGCCAGCAGCCCCGGGGGAGACTCCTCTGGAAACACCATATATTTT. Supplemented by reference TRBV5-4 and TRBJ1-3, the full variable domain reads ETGVTQSPTHLIKTRGQQVTLRCSSQSGHNTVSWYQQALGQGPQFIFQYYREEENGRGNFPPRFSGLQFPNYSSELNVNALELDDSALYLCASSPGGDSSGNTIYFGEGSWLTVV.

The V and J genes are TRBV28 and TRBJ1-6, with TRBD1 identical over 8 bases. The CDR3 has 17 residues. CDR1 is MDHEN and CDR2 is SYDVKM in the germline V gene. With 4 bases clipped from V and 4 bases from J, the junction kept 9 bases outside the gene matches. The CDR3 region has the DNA TGTGCCAGCAGTTCCCTCGGACAGGGAGGGTATAATTCACCCCTCCACTTT. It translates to CASSSLGQGGYNSPLHF.

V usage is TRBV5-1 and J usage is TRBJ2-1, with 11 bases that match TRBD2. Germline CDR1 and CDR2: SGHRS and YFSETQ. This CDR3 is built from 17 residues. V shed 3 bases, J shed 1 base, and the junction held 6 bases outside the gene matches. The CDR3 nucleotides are TGCGCCAGCAGCTCCACTAGCGGGAGAAAGTCCTACAATGAGCAGTTCTTC. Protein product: CASSSTSGRKSYNEQFF.

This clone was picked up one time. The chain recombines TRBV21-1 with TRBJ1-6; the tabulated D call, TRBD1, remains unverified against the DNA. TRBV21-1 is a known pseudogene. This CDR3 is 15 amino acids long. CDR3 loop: CASSRTGPLPWPLHF. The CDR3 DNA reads TGTGCCAGCAGCAGGACAGGCCCGCTTCCTTGGCCCCTCCACTTT.

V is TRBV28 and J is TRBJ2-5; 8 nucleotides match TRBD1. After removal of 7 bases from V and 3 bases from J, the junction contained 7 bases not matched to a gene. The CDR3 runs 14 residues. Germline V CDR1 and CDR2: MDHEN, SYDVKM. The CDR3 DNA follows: TGTGCCAGCACCCCGGGGACAGGCAAAGAGACCCAGTACTTC. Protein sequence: CASTPGTGKETQYF.

The CDR3 loop is CASSQRGQGPSPLHF. In DNA, the CDR3 is TGTGCCAGCAGCCAACGGGGACAGGGCCCTTCACCCCTCCACTTT. V is TRBV3-1 (or the pseudogene TRBV3-2) and J is TRBJ1-6; 9 bases line up with TRBD1. Trimming removed 2 bases from V and 9 bases from J; junction bases left unmatched: 5. The CDR3 contains 15 residues. Germline CDR1 and CDR2: LGHDT and YNNKEL (reference sequence).

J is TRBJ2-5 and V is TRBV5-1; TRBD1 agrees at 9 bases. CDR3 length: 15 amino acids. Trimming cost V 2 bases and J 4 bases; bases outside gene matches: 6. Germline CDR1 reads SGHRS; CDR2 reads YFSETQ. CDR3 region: CASSFGTGRRETQYF. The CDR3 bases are TGCGCCAGCAGCTTTGGGACAGGGAGGCGAGAGACCCAGTACTTC.

CDR3 DNA: TGTGCCAGCAGCCTGACAGGGAACGAGCAGTACTTC. Amino acids: CASSLTGNEQYF. The chain combines TRBV2 with TRBJ2-7, with 7 bases lining up with TRBD1. The CDR3 consists of 12 residues. Losses at the gene ends were 6 bases for V and 5 bases for J; bases not matched to a gene: 4. Germline CDR1 is SNHLY and CDR2 is FYNNEI.

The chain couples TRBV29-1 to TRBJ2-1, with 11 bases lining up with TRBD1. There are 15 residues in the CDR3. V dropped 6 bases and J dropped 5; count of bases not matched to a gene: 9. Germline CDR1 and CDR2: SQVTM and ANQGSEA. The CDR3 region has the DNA TGCAGCGTAAGGACAGGGGGCGCGATAAACAATGAGCAGTTCTTC. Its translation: CSVRTGGAINNEQFF.

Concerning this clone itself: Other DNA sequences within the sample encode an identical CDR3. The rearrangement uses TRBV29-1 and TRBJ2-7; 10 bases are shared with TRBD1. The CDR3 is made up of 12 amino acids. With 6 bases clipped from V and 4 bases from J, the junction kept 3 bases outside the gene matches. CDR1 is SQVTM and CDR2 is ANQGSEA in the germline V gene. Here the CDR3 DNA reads TGCAGCGTACGGGACAGGGGATACGAGCAGTACTTC. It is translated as CSVRDRGYEQYF.

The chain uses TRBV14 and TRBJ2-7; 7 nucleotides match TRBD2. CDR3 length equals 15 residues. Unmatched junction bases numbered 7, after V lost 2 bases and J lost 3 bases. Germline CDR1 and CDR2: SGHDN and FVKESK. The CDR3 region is CASSQPSGFNYEQYF. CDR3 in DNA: TGTGCCAGCAGCCAACCTAGCGGATTTAACTACGAGCAGTACTTC.

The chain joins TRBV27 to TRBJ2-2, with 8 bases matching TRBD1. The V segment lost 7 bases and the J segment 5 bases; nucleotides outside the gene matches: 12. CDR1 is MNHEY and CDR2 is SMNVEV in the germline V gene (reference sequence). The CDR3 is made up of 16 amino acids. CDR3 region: CASKGAGGFGTGELFF. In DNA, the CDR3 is TGTGCCAGCAAGGGAGCAGGGGGCTTTGGGACCGGGGAGCTGTTTTTT.

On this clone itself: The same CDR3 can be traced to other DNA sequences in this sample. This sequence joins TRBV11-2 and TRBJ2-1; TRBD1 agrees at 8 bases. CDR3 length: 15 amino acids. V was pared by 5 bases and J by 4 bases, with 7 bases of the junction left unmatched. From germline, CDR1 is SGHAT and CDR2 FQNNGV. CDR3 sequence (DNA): TGTGCCAGCAGCCCAGGGACAGGATCTTACAATGAGCAGTTCTTC. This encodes CASSPGTGSYNEQFF.

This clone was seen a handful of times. The CDR3: CAGQTGAGYTF. CDR3 in DNA: TGTGCCGGACAGACAGGGGCTGGCTACACCTTC. The chain carries TRBV28 and TRBJ1-2, with TRBD1 matching 8 bases. The CDR3 sequence is 11 residues long. V shed 11 bases, J shed 7 bases, and the junction held 6 bases outside the gene matches. Germline CDR1 MDHEN, CDR2 SYDVKM.

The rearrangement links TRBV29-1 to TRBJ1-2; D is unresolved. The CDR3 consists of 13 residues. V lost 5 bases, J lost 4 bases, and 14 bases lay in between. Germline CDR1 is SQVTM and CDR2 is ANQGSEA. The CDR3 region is CSVSHPGIYGYTF. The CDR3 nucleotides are TGCAGCGTTTCCCACCCTGGCATCTATGGCTACACCTTC.

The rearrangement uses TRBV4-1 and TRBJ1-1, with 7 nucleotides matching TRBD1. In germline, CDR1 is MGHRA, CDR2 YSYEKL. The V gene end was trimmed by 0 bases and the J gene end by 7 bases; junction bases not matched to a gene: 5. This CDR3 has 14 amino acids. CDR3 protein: CASSQDSRDSEAFF. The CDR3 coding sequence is TGCGCCAGCAGCCAAGACAGCAGGGACAGTGAAGCTTTCTTT.

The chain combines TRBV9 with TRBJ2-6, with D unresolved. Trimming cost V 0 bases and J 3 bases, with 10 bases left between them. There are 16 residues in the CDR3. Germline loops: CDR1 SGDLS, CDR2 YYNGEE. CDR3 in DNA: TGTGCCAGCAGCGTAGACGAGGCTAGTGGGGCCAACGTCCTGACTTTC. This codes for CASSVDEASGANVLTF.

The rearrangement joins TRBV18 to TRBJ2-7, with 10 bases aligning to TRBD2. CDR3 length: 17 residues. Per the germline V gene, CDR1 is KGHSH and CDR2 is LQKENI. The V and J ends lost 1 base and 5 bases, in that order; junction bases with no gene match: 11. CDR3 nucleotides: TGTGCCAGCTCACCACTTACTTCTAGCGGGAGTTCTAACGAGCAGTACTTC. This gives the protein CASSPLTSSGSSNEQYF.